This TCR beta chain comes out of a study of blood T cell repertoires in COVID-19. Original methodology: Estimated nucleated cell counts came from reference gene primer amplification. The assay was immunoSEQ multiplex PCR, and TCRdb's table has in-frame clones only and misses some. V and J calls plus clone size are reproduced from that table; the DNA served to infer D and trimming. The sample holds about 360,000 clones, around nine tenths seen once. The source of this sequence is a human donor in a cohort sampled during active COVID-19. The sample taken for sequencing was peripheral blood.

The CDR3 spells CASRTAGHLMNTEAFF. CDR3 sequence (DNA): TGTGCCAGCAGAACAGCGGGACACCTCATGAACACTGAAGCTTTCTTT. The gene calls are TRBV5-5 and TRBJ1-1; TRBD1 is a possible D gene (6 bases). Between the trimmed V and J ends, which lost 5 bases and 0 bases, there was a span of 17 bases. The CDR3 runs to 16 residues. CDR1 SGHKS and CDR2 YYEKEE come from the germline V gene (reference sequence).